Sequencing of this T cell receptor beta chain was carried out in a study of blood T cells in healthy people across ages. Study conclusions and caveats: Reliance upon unsorted PBMCs precluded definitive naive versus antigen-experienced comparison. Among T cells, TCR beta diversity per million cells dropped roughly linearly as age rose.

At least 7 million PBMCs were isolated per sample. CDR1 SQVTM and CDR2 ANQGSEA come from the germline V gene. With V trimmed by 0 bases and J by 8 bases, 7 bases remained unmatched. There are 14 residues in the CDR3. Comments on this clonotype: Its target is not known.

Combining a sample-barcoded 5' primer with a J-beta primer mix, a second PCR ran for 7 to 11 cycles. MiXCR, run by TCRdb on the 5' RACE reads, gives a single entry per CDR3 protein. Among 1 million to 1.2 million distinct CDR3 sequences, around two fifths were seen once, and the ten largest hold about an eighth. The clonotype originates from a man younger than 30 in good health. This chain joins TRBV29-1 and TRBJ1-2; 9 positions agree with TRBD1. The source material was blood. For the CDR3, the DNA is TGCAGCGTTGAAGATGGGGGGACAGGGCAGGGCTACACCTTC. Translated: CSVEDGGTGQGYTF.